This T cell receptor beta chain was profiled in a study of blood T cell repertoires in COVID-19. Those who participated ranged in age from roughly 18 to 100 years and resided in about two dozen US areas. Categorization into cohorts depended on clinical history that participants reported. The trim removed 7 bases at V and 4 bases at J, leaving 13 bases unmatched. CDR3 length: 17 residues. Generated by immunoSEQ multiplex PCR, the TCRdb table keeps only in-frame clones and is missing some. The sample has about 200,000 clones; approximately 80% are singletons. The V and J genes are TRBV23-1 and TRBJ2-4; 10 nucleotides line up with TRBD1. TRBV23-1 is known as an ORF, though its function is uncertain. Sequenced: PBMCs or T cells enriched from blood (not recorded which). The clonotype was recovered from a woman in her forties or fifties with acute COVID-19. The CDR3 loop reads CASTPLPTGGEKNIQYF. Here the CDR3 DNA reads TGCGCCAGCACGCCGCTACCGACAGGGGGCGAGAAAAACATTCAGTACTTC.